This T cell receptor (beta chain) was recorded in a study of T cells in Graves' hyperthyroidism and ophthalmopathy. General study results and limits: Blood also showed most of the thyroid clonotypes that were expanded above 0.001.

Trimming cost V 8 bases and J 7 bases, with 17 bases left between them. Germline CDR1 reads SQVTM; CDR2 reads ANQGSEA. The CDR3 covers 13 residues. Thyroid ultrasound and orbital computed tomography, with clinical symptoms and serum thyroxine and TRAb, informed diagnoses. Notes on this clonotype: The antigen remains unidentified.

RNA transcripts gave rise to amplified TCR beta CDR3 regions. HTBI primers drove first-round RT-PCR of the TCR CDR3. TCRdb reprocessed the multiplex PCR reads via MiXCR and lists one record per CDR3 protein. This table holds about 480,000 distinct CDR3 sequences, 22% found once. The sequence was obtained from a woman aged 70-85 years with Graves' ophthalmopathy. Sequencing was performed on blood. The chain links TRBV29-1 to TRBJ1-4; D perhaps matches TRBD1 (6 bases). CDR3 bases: TGCAGCTTTTCACAGGGCGGAATTGAAAAACTGTTTTTT. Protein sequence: CSFSQGGIEKLFF.